What follows is one T cell receptor beta chain and its context. Its matching antigen is unknown. With a much larger clone just one base away, this may be a read error. A modified ARM-PCR protocol with three rounds of nested PCR amplified TCRbeta. TCRdb re-analysed the multiplex PCR reads in MiXCR, keeping a single row per CDR3 protein. The data show under 75,000 distinct CDR3 sequences, with less than 75% seen just once and 28% held by the top ten. Germline CDR1 is SGHAT and CDR2 is FQNNGV. The CDR3 consists of 16 residues. This sample's RNA came from whole unsorted tissue. Distant lung tissue was collected more than 3 cm away from the tumor edge. Donors were chemotherapy-naive, newly diagnosed lung cancer surgical patients in China, August–late 2014. This specimen comes from a study of tumor and adjacent non-tumor tissue in lung cancer. Study conclusions and caveats: In normal lung, the top 100 clones were significantly more dominant than in tumor.

This clonotype originated in a woman between 50 and 59 years old with non-small cell lung cancer. V and J are TRBV11-2 and TRBJ2-3; D is undetermined. The specimen sequenced was distant non-tumor lung tissue. The CDR3, as DNA: TGTGCCAGCAGCTTGAATCCGGGCCCGCCCCCAGCTACGCGGTATTTT. It specifies CASSLNPGPPPATRYF.